The clone carrying this T cell receptor beta chain was seen more than once but under ten times. The library targeted TCRbeta and was prepared with unique molecular identifiers. TCRdb re-derived calls from the PCR reads in MiXCR, one entry per CDR3 protein. The sample includes approximately 640,000 distinct CDR3 sequences, approximately 15% of them seen just once. These data come from a study of T-cell reconstitution after alpha-beta-depleted transplantation in children. The CDR3 totals 15 residues. CDR1 LGHDT and CDR2 YNNKEL come from the germline V gene (reference sequence). V was shortened by 3 bases and J by 1 base, with 9 bases between the two germline ends.

The specimen was PBMCs from the stem cell graft donor, collected from the stem cell graft. This TCR derives from a human donor who donated a stem cell graft to a child with acute myeloid leukemia. The chain carries TRBV3-1 and TRBJ2-2; D remains ambiguous. CDR3 sequence (DNA): TGTGCCAGCAGCCACAGGACCGTGAACACCGGGGAGCTGTTTTTT. Encoded protein: CASSHRTVNTGELFF.